Reported below is one TCR beta chain. V lost 1 base, J lost 4 bases, and 8 bases lay in between. Germline V lookup: CDR1 SGDLS, CDR2 YYNGEE. The CDR3 totals 13 residues. With 60 Vbeta and 13 Jbeta primers, the PCR was carried out. Here immunoSEQ multiplex PCR was the method, and the copy in TCRdb shows in-frame clones only, minus some. This sample carries over 150,000 clones, roughly four fifths of them seen once, and the ten largest clones take roughly 13%. The record originates from a study of cytomegalovirus exposure and HLA in healthy donors. Healthy bone marrow donors formed the donor group. There were likely unrecorded immune exposures, though donors were nominally healthy when sampled.

The source of this sequence is a woman between 45 and 65 years old in good health and CMV-seronegative. This chain uses TRBV9 with TRBJ1-1; D is uncertain. Source material: PBMCs. CDR3 DNA: TGTGCCAGCAGCGTAATGGCTGGCACTGAAGCTTTCTTT. It codes for CASSVMAGTEAFF. Full variable domain (missing parts from reference TRBV9 and TRBJ1-1): DSGVTQTPKHLITATGQRVTLRCSPRSGDLSVYWYQQSLDQGLQFLIQYYNGEERAKGNILERFSAQQFPDLHSELNLSSLELGDSALYFCASSVMAGTEAFFGQGTRLTVV.